The TCR beta chain under discussion was sequenced for a study of T cell responses to AZD1222 COVID-19 vaccine. Findings and limits, study-wide: Once two AZD1222 doses were given, Spike-specific TCR breadth and depth went up. Spike as a whole was targeted by vaccine-associated CD4 TCRs, dominant at 160-218 and 743-854.

Germline V gives CDR1 SNHLY, CDR2 FYNNEI. The germline V and J ends were trimmed by 10 bases and 1 base, with 10 bases remaining between them. This CDR3 is built from 12 residues. TCRdb's copy holds only in-frame clones and misses some; the assay was immunoSEQ multiplex PCR. This sample yields 110,000 to 150,000 clones, of which roughly 93% are seen a single time; roughly 2% belongs to the top ten. Pooled together were second doses at about 4 or about 12 weeks. About this clone itself: Its specificity is unknown.

The clonotype was recovered from an adult who received the AZD1222 COVID-19 vaccine. The source material was peripheral blood, sampled 28 days after the second AZD1222 dose. The genes are TRBV2 and TRBJ1-1; D gene unclear. This CDR3 reads CATSAQNTEAFF. CDR3 sequence (DNA): TGTGCCACGTCGGCCCAGAACACTGAAGCTTTCTTT.